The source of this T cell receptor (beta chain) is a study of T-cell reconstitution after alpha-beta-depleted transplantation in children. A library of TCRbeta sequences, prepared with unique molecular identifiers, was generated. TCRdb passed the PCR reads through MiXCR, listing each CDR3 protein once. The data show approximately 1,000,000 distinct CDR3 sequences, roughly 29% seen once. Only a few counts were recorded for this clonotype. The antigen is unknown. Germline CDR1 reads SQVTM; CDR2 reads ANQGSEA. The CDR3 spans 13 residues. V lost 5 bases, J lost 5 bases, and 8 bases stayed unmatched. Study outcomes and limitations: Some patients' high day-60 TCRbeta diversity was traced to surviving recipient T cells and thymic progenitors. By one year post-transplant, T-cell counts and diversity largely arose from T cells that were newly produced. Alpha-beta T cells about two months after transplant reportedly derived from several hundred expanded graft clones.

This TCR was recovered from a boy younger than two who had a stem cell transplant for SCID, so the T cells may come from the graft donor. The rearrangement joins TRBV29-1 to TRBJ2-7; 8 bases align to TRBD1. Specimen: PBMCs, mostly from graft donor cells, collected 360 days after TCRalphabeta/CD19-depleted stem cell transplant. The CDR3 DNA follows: TGCAGCGTTTTGGGACAGGCGAACCACGAGCAGTACTTC. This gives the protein CSVLGQANHEQYF.